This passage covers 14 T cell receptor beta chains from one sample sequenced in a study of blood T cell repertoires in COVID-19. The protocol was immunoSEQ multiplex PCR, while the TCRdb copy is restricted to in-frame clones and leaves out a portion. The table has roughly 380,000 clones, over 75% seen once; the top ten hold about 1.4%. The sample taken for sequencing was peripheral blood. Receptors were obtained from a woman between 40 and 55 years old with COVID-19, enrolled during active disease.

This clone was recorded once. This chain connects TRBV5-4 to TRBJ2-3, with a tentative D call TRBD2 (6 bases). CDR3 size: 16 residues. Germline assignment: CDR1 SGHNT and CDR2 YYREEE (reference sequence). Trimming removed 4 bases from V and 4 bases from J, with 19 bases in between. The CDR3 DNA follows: TGTGCCAGCAGCCCCGTCGGAGGGCGTTCGCCAGATACGCAGTATTTT. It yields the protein CASSPVGGRSPDTQYF.

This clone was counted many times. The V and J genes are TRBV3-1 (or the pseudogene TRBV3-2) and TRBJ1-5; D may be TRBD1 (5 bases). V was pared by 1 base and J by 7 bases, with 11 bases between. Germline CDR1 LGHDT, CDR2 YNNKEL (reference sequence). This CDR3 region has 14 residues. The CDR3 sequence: CASSQAGDSQPQHF. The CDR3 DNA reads TGTGCCAGCAGCCAAGCGGGGGACTCGCAGCCCCAGCATTTT.

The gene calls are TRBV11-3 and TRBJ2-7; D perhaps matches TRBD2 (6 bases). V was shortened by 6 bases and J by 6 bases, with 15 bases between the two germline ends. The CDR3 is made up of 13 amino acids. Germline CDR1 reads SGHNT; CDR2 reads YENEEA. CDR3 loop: CASSRFGGGEQYF. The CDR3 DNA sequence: TGTGCCAGCAGTCGATTCGGGGGAGGCGAGCAGTACTTC.

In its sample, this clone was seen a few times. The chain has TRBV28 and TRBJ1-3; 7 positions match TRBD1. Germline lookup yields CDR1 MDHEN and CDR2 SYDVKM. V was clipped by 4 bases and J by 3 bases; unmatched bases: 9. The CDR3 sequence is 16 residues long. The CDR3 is CASSSNRGPVGNTIYF. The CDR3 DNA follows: TGTGCCAGCAGTTCAAACAGGGGCCCAGTTGGAAACACCATATATTTT.

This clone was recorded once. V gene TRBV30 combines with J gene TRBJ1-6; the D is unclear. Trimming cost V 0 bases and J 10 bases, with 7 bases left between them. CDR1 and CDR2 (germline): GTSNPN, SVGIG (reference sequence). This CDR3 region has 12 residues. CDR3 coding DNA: TGTGCCTGGAGTGTACCGAGGTCACCCCTCCACTTT. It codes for CAWSVPRSPLHF. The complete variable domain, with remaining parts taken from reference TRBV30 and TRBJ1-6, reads SQTIHQWPATLVQPVGSPLSLECTVEGTSNPNLYWYRQAAGRGLQLLFYSVGIGQISSEVPQNLSASRPQDRQFILSSKKLLLSDSGFYLCAWSVPRSPLHFGNGTRLTVT.

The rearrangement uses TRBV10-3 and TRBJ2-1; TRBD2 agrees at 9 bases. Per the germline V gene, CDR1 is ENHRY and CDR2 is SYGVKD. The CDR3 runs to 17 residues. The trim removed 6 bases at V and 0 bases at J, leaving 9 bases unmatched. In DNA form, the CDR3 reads TGTGCCATCAGCGGGCTAGCGGGGCGCAGCTCCTACAATGAGCAGTTCTTC. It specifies CAISGLAGRSSYNEQFF.

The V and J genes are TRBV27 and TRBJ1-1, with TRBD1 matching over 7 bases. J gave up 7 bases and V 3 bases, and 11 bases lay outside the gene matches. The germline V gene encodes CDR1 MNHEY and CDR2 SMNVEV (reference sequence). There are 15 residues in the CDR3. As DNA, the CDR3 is TGTGCCAGCAGTTTGTCCCGGAGGGGGCAAGGTGAAGCTTTCTTT. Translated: CASSLSRRGQGEAFF.

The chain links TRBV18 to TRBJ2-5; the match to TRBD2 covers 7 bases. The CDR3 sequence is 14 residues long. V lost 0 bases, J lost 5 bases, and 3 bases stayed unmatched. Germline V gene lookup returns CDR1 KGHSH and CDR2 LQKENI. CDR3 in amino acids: CASSPPGGVETQYF. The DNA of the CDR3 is TGTGCCAGCTCACCACCGGGAGGGGTGGAGACCCAGTACTTC.

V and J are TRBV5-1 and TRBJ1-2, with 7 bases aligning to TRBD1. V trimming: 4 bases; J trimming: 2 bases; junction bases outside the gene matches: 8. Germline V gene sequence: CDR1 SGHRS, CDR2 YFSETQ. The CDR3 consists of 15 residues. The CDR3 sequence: CASSGTTGRNYGYTF. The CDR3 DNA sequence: TGCGCCAGCAGCGGTACGACAGGGCGCAACTATGGCTACACCTTC.

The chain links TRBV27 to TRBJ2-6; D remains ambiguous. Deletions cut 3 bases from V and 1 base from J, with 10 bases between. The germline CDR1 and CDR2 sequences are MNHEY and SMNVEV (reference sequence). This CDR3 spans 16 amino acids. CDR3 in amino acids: CASSFGPYSGANVLTF. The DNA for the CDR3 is TGTGCCAGCAGTTTTGGCCCTTATTCTGGGGCCAACGTCCTGACTTTC.

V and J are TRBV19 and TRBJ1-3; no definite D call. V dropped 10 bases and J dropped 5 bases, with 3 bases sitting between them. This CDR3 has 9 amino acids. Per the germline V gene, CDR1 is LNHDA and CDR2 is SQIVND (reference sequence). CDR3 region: CATRNTIYF. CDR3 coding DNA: TGTGCCACCAGAAACACCATATATTTT.

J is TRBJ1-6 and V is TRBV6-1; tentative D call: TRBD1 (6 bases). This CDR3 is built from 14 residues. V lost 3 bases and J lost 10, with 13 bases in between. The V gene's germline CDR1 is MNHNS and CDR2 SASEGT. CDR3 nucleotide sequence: TGTGCCAGCAGTGAGTGGGAGGGGGAGTCACCCCTCCACTTT. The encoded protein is CASSEWEGESPLHF.

The CDR3 spells CASSLTRGGASYNEQFF. The CDR3 DNA is TGTGCCAGCAGTTTAACCCGCGGGGGGGCTTCCTACAATGAGCAGTTCTTC. This chain joins TRBV6-2 or TRBV6-3 and TRBJ2-1; 9 bases line up with TRBD2. Germline trimming cut 4 bases from V and 1 base from J; bases unmatched to any gene: 8. CDR1 and CDR2 (germline): MNHEY, SVGEGT. This CDR3 is 17 amino acids long.

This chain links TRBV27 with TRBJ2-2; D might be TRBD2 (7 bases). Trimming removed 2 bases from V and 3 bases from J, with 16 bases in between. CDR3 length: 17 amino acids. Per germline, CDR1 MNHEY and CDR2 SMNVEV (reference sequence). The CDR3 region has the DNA TGTGCCAGCAGTTTAGTTGGGGGGGCAGGGGACACCGGGGAGCTGTTTTTT. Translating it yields CASSLVGGAGDTGELFF.